This TCR beta chain was captured in a study of T cell repertoires in cytomegalovirus infection. Turning to the study itself: The authors relied on CMV epitopes, both recently identified HLA-C-restricted and well-studied HLA-B-restricted. CMV infection together with matching HLA type was indicated by public TCR beta signatures. Study-level findings and limits: The cumulative frequency of public TCR beta families identified carriers of CMV plus the relevant HLA. The ex vivo response showed dominance by HLA-C-restricted CMV-specific TCR beta clonotypes.

The CDR3 consists of 12 residues. Germline CDR1 and CDR2: MNHEY and SVGAGI. With 10 bases removed from V and 7 bases from J, the gap between germline ends came to 16 bases. TCRdb redid the calling of the reads with MiXCR, one entry per CDR3 protein. The data contain around 900,000 distinct CDR3 sequences, approximately 31% of them seen just once; the ten biggest clones take up roughly 12%. As for this clonotype: No antigen is known for it.

The rearrangement uses TRBV6-5 and TRBJ2-5, with D possibly matching TRBD2 (6 bases). The sample here was cultured CD8+ T cells from PBMCs, taken from culture after CMV antigen stimulation. The TCR was taken from a human donor in good health (CMV status not recorded). Some clones in this sample may be carry-over from other donors' samples. CDR3 sequence (DNA): TGTGCCACCCTTAGCGGAAAGGGGACCCAGTACTTC. This encodes CATLSGKGTQYF.